This TCR beta chain appears in the sequencing data of a study of T cell responses to AZD1222 COVID-19 vaccine. Study observations and caveats: Mostly white British, mostly female donors; authors suggested clonal diversity may be underestimated. The peak T cell response came first, and repertoires were sampled only after it. A reported finding is that nearly half of spike-specific TCRs target unmutated variant regions.

The table came from immunoSEQ multiplex PCR; TCRdb's copy has only in-frame clones and leaves some out. The sample carries over 150,000 clones, 87% recorded once. In regard to this clone: Antigen specificity is unknown.

The CDR3 is 14 amino acids. Germline V gene data show CDR1 as MDHEN and CDR2 as SYDVKM. Trimming cost V 6 bases and J 4 bases; bases outside gene matches: 6. The chain has TRBV28 and TRBJ1-2; 9 bases are a match to TRBD1. The sequence derives from an adult in good health. The sequenced sample was peripheral blood, obtained on day 0 of AZD1222 vaccination. DNA of the CDR3: TGTGCCAGCAGACTACAGGGGGCACGCTATGGCTACACCTTC. It codes for CASRLQGARYGYTF.